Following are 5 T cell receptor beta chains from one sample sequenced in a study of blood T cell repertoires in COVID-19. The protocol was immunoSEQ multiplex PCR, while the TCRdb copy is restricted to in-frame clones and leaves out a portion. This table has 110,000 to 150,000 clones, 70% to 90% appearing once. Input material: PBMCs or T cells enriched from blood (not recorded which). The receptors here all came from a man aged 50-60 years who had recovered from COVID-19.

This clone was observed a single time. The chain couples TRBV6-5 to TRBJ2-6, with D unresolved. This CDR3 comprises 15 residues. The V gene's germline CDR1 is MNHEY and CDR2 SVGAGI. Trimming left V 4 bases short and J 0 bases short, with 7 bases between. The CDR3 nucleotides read TGTGCCAGCAGTTCCCCGAGCTCTGGGGCCAACGTCCTGACTTTC. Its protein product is CASSSPSSGANVLTF.

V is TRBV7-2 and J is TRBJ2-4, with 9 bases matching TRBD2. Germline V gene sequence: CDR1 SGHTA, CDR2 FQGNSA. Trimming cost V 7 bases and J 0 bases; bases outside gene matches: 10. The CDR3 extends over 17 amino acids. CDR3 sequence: CASTSGAGGLAKNIQYF. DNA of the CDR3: TGTGCCAGCACCTCCGGGGCGGGAGGGCTAGCCAAAAACATTCAGTACTTC.

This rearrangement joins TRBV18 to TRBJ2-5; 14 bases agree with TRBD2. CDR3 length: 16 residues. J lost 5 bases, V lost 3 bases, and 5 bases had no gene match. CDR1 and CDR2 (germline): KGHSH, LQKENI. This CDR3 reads CASSPRLAGGFETQYF. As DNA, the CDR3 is TGTGCCAGCTCACCGAGACTAGCGGGGGGGTTTGAGACCCAGTACTTC.

The DNA of the CDR3 is TGCGCCAGCAGACGGGTATTGAACACTGAAGCTTTCTTT. Translating gives CASRRVLNTEAFF. The chain joins TRBV4-1 to TRBJ1-1; D is unresolved. V lost 6 bases and J 0 bases, leaving 8 bases between the germline ends. The CDR3 has 13 residues. Germline V gives CDR1 MGHRA, CDR2 YSYEKL.

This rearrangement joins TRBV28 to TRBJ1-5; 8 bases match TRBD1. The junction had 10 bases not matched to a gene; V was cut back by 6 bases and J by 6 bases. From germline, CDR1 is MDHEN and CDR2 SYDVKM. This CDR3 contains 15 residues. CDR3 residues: CASRTGGVKGQPQHF. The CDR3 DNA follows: TGTGCCAGCAGAACAGGGGGGGTAAAGGGTCAGCCCCAGCATTTT.